What follows are 14 T cell receptor beta chains derived from one specimen sequenced in a study of CD8+CD57+ T cells in acquired aplastic anemia. Only patients with CD8+CD57+ cell expansion on flow cytometry were chosen for sequencing. CDR3 and TCR beta VDJ profiling relied on a genomic DNA template. TCRdb reanalysed the reads using MiXCR and keeps one entry per CDR3 protein. The sample comprises roughly 500,000 distinct CDR3 sequences, more than 25% of which are singletons, and 0.7% to 1% rests with the top ten. Input material: sorted CD4+, CD8+, or CD8+CD57+ T cells (not recorded which) from PBMCs. All receptors come from a human donor with aplastic anemia.

This chain links TRBV13 with TRBJ1-2, with a weak D call TRBD1 (6 bases). Germline V gene sequence: CDR1 PRHDT, CDR2 FYEKMQ (reference sequence). Trimming pared 5 bases from V and 7 bases from J, leaving 14 bases between. The CDR3 is 13 amino acids. In DNA form, the CDR3 reads TGTGCCAGCAGCCCGATAGGGGGAAGTGGCTACACCTTC. It codes for CASSPIGGSGYTF.

On this clonotype itself: A read error may be the cause here, since a much bigger clone is one base away. V and J are TRBV7-8 and TRBJ1-5, with unresolved D. The germline CDR1 and CDR2 sequences are SGHVS and FQNEAQ. CDR3 length equals 15 residues. Trimming took off 4 bases at V and 0 bases at J, with 10 bases between the two ends. This CDR3 reads CASSSVTDSNQPQHF. The CDR3 coding sequence is TGTGCCAGCAGCTCAGTAACGGATAGCAATCAGCCCCAGCATTTT.

CDR3 nucleotide sequence: TGTGCCAGCAGCCAAGGGGTAGGGGTCCACTACGAGCAGTACTTC. Protein product: CASSQGVGVHYEQYF. The chain recombines TRBV3-1 with TRBJ2-7, with D possibly matching TRBD1 (5 bases). V was cut by 1 base and J by 3 bases, with 13 bases left in between. Looked up from germline, CDR1 is LGHDT and CDR2 is YNNKEL (reference sequence). The CDR3 runs to 15 residues.

At least ten counts were recorded for this clonotype. The chain joins TRBV2 to TRBJ1-5; D is ambiguous. There are 15 residues in the CDR3. CDR1 and CDR2 (germline): SNHLY, FYNNEI. The V end lost 1 base, the J end lost 2 bases, and 9 bases lay between the germline ends. Here the CDR3 reads CASSEEGLGNQPQHF. The CDR3 DNA is TGTGCCAGCAGTGAAGAAGGGTTGGGCAATCAGCCCCAGCATTTT. Looking up the rest from reference TRBV2 and TRBJ1-5 gives the full variable domain: EPEVTQTPSHQVTQMGQEVILRCVPISNHLYFYWYRQILGQKVEFLVSFYNNEISEKSEIFDDQFSVERPDGSNFTLKIRSTKLEDSAMYFCASSEEGLGNQPQHFGDGTRLSIL.

This clonotype was seen more than once but under ten times. The rearrangement joins TRBV20-1 to TRBJ2-1; D tentatively fits TRBD1 or TRBD2 (5 bases each). CDR1 is DFQATT and CDR2 is SNEGSKA in the germline V gene (reference sequence). The CDR3 has 15 residues. V was clipped by 3 bases and J by 1 base, with 13 bases between them. CDR3 region: CSARDRDASYNEQFF. The CDR3 DNA reads as TGCAGTGCTAGGGACCGGGACGCATCCTACAATGAGCAGTTCTTC.

This clonotype came up a few times. The chain combines TRBV20-1 with TRBJ2-6; no clear D gene. The CDR3 spans 15 residues. Germline lookup yields CDR1 DFQATT and CDR2 SNEGSKA (reference sequence). V lost 0 bases, J lost 2 bases, and 8 bases lay in between. Here the CDR3 DNA reads TGCAGTGCTAGAGATCACGGGCCTGGGGCCAACGTCCTGACTTTC. Protein: CSARDHGPGANVLTF.

The J gene is TRBJ2-7, the V gene TRBV10-2; D is undetermined. This CDR3 is 13 amino acids long. Germline-derived CDR1 and CDR2 are WSHSY and SAAADI. Trimming removed 5 bases at V and 2 bases at J, with 10 bases between. CDR3 in DNA: TGCGCCAGCAGTCAAACGGGCCCCTACGAGCAGTACGTC. Translation gives CASSQTGPYEQYV.

The sample holds a few counts of this clonotype. The chain combines TRBV11-1 with TRBJ1-6; maybe TRBD1 (6 bases). Germline V lookup: CDR1 SGHAT, CDR2 FQDESV (reference sequence). The CDR3 covers 22 residues. V lost 1 base and J 10 bases, leaving 35 bases between the germline ends. CDR3 protein: CASSLVPRRARQGYIEGSPLHF. CDR3 sequence (DNA): TGTGCCAGCAGCTTAGTGCCTCGGAGAGCTCGGCAGGGGTATATCGAAGGCTCACCCCTCCACTTT.

This clonotype was counted only a few times. V gene TRBV25-1 combines with J gene TRBJ1-6; 8 nucleotides match TRBD1. CDR3 size: 15 residues. V lost 5 bases and J lost 9; bases outside the gene matches: 9. From germline, CDR1 is MGHDK and CDR2 SYGVNS. DNA of the CDR3: TGTGCCAGCAGTCTCGGACAGGGAATGGGTTCACCCCTCCACTTT. Translated: CASSLGQGMGSPLHF.

The chain uses TRBV5-5 and TRBJ1-2; D may be TRBD1 (6 bases). V shed 0 bases and J shed 5 bases, with 11 bases lying between them. CDR1 is SGHKS and CDR2 is YYEKEE in the germline V gene (reference sequence). The CDR3 covers 14 residues. CDR3 coding DNA: TGTGCCAGCAGCTTGGGGACAGAGCCTTATGGCTACACCTTC. Its protein is CASSLGTEPYGYTF.

This clonotype has a count of ten or more. Written as DNA, the CDR3 is TGTGCCAGCAGCCCAACAGGGGCTTTAACTGGAAACACCATATATTTT. Protein sequence: CASSPTGALTGNTIYF. This rearrangement joins TRBV7-3 to TRBJ1-3; 7 nucleotides match TRBD1. Germline assignment: CDR1 SGHTA and CDR2 FQGTGA. The CDR3 consists of 16 residues. V lost 5 bases to trimming and J lost 2 bases; unmatched junction nucleotides: 9.

The chain joins TRBV20-1 to TRBJ2-3; 10 bases align to TRBD2. Looked up from germline, CDR1 is DFQATT and CDR2 is SNEGSKA (reference sequence). The V and J ends lost 7 bases and 1 base, in that order; junction bases with no gene match: 8. The CDR3 sequence is 15 residues long. The CDR3 DNA reads as TGCAGTGGTAATAGCGGGAGGCCGGGCACAGATACGCAGTATTTT. It codes for CSGNSGRPGTDTQYF.

The chain has TRBV20-1 and TRBJ1-1, with a weak D call TRBD1 (5 bases). V lost 4 bases, J lost 3 bases, and 9 bases lay in between. Germline assignment: CDR1 DFQATT and CDR2 SNEGSKA (reference sequence). The CDR3 contains 12 residues. In DNA form, the CDR3 reads TGCAGTGCTAAGATAGGGGACACTGAAGCTTTCTTT. Translation gives CSAKIGDTEAFF.

This clonotype was seen only once. The V gene is TRBV5-1, the J gene TRBJ1-5, with D hard to call. The CDR3 contains 15 residues. CDR1 and CDR2 from the germline V gene are SGHRS and YFSETQ. V gave up 4 bases and J gave up 5 bases, with 16 bases separating them. As DNA, the CDR3 is TGCGCCAGCAGCGCTGAAGGAGGTTTGGATCAGCCCCAGCATTTT. It is translated as CASSAEGGLDQPQHF.